Presented here are 12 T cell receptor beta chains from one specimen sequenced in a study of tumor-infiltrating lymphocytes in localized non-small cell lung cancer. Only in-frame clones appear in the TCRdb table, and some are missing; sequencing was by immunoSEQ multiplex PCR. The sample records about 10,000 clones, 60% being singletons. Sequencing used uninvolved lung tissue not adjacent to the tumor. Source of these receptors: a human donor with non-small cell lung cancer.

A note on this clone: This specimen includes other DNA sequences encoding the same CDR3. The chain employs TRBV9 and TRBJ2-1, with no clear D. Trimming left V 2 bases short and J 1 base short, with 10 bases between. The CDR3 totals 15 residues. Germline CDR1 reads SGDLS; CDR2 reads YYNGEE. This CDR3 is CASSVKVSSYNEQFF. DNA of the CDR3: TGTGCCAGCAGCGTCAAGGTTTCATCCTACAATGAGCAGTTCTTC.

The chain uses TRBV7-6 and TRBJ1-1, with no clear D. This CDR3 region has 14 residues. From germline, CDR1 is SGHVS and CDR2 FNYEAQ. V was shortened by 6 bases and J by 4 bases, with 15 bases between the two germline ends. As DNA, the CDR3 is TGTGCCAGCAGTCCCGCCATTCGGAGCACTGAAGCTTTCTTT. Residues: CASSPAIRSTEAFF.

This clone has just a few counts. The rearrangement joins TRBV19 to TRBJ2-5; 8 bases align to TRBD1. V dropped 10 bases and J dropped 4; count of bases not matched to a gene: 5. The CDR3 totals 12 residues. Germline V lookup: CDR1 LNHDA, CDR2 SQIVND (reference sequence). CDR3 loop: CATHGQGETQYF. The CDR3 coding sequence is TGTGCCACCCATGGACAGGGAGAGACCCAGTACTTC.

V usage is TRBV7-9 and J usage is TRBJ1-1; 9 bases fit TRBD1. V gave up 1 base and J gave up 8 bases; unmatched junction bases: 5. This CDR3 contains 14 residues. Per germline, CDR1 SEHNR and CDR2 FQNEAQ (reference sequence). CDR3 protein: CASSLEGGTGEAFF. As DNA, the CDR3 is TGTGCCAGCAGCTTAGAGGGGGGGACAGGGGAAGCTTTCTTT.

The genes are TRBV28 and TRBJ2-7; 8 bases match TRBD2. This CDR3 region has 15 residues. J was trimmed by 4 bases and V by 4 bases; bases with no gene match: 9. The germline V gene has CDR1 MDHEN and CDR2 SYDVKM. CDR3 in DNA: TGTGCCAGCAGTTCTCCGGGGGGGGTCATATACGAGCAGTACTTC. This codes for CASSSPGGVIYEQYF.

V is TRBV29-1 and J is TRBJ2-7, with 10 nucleotides matching TRBD1. Germline values: CDR1 SQVTM, CDR2 ANQGSEA. V lost 6 bases and J lost 7; bases outside the gene matches: 12. The CDR3 runs 14 residues. Here the CDR3 reads CSVARDRGLEEQYF. CDR3 DNA sequence: TGCAGCGTGGCCCGGGACAGGGGACTAGAGGAGCAGTACTTC.

Only a few counts were recorded for this clone. This chain joins TRBV4-2 and TRBJ1-1, with 11 nucleotides matching TRBD1. The J segment lost 5 bases and the V segment lost 0 bases, leaving 5 bases of the junction unmatched. Germline CDR1 LGHNA, CDR2 YNFKEQ. The CDR3 runs to 16 residues. As DNA, the CDR3 is TGTGCCAGCAGCCAAGAGGAAGGGACAGGGGGGACTGAAGCTTTCTTT. Amino acid sequence: CASSQEEGTGGTEAFF.

The chain couples TRBV5-1 to TRBJ2-2, with D possibly called TRBD1 or TRBD2 (5 bases each). The CDR3 covers 16 residues. The V end lost 2 bases, the J end lost 0 bases, and 11 bases lay between the germline ends. Looked up from germline, CDR1 is SGHRS and CDR2 is YFSETQ. The CDR3 DNA follows: TGCGCCAGCAGCTTCAGAGGGGCCACGAACACCGGGGAGCTGTTTTTT. This encodes CASSFRGATNTGELFF.

This chain uses TRBV6-6 with TRBJ2-7; the D gene is possibly TRBD1 (6 bases). V was trimmed by 7 bases and J by 1 base, leaving 8 bases between them. This CDR3 contains 12 residues. The V gene's germline CDR1 is MNHNY and CDR2 SVGAGI (reference sequence). The CDR3 protein is CASTDRSYEQYF. The CDR3 region has the DNA TGTGCCAGCACGGACAGATCCTACGAGCAGTACTTC.

This rearrangement joins TRBV5-4 to TRBJ1-2; 12 nucleotides line up with TRBD1. The CDR3 length is 15 residues. Germline V lookup: CDR1 SGHNT, CDR2 YYREEE (reference sequence). Trimming cost V 5 bases and J 4 bases; bases outside gene matches: 6. Here the CDR3 reads CASRPGTGGGYGYTF. In DNA, the CDR3 is TGTGCCAGCAGGCCAGGGACAGGGGGCGGCTATGGCTACACCTTC.

This clone was seen a handful of times. V gene TRBV10-3 combines with J gene TRBJ1-2; D is uncertain. This CDR3 contains 16 residues. In germline, CDR1 is ENHRY, CDR2 SYGVKD. V shed 0 bases and J shed 4 bases, with 15 bases lying between them. DNA for the CDR3: TGTGCCATCAGTGAGTCGATGGCGGAACATCCCTATGGCTACACCTTC. Protein: CAISESMAEHPYGYTF.

J is TRBJ1-2 and V is TRBV27, with D unresolved. This CDR3 contains 13 residues. With 8 bases removed from V and 4 bases from J, the gap between germline ends came to 14 bases. The V gene's germline CDR1 is MNHEY and CDR2 SMNVEV (reference sequence). The CDR3 reads CASGRGNGYGYTF. In nucleotides, the CDR3 is TGTGCCAGCGGTCGGGGAAATGGCTATGGCTACACCTTC.